This TCR beta chain was retrieved from a study of blood T cell repertoires in COVID-19. Participant-given clinical history determined each cohort assignment. Measured with immunoSEQ multiplex PCR; TCRdb has only the in-frame clones, and not every one. In the table there are about 480,000 clones, approximately 86% of which are singletons. Sequenced material: PBMCs or T cells enriched from blood (not recorded which). The clonotype comes from a woman aged 55-70 years who had recovered from COVID-19.

The CDR3 DNA reads as TGTGCCAGCAGTTACTCGGGGCGGGGGGCTGATCCCGAGCAGTACTTC. Residues: CASSYSGRGADPEQYF. The V and J genes are TRBV6-5 and TRBJ2-7; TRBD2 agrees at 8 bases. Trimming cost V 0 bases and J 6 bases; bases outside gene matches: 10. Germline loops: CDR1 MNHEY, CDR2 SVGAGI. The CDR3 consists of 16 residues.